The clone carrying this TCR beta chain was counted only a few times. Its antigen is unknown. This entry belongs to a study of Graves' ophthalmopathy and Graves' hyperthyroidism. Study-wide background: The authors collected peripheral blood at initial diagnosis, before any treatment.

Trimming pared 0 bases from V and 5 bases from J, leaving 14 bases between. This CDR3 spans 14 amino acids. The V gene's germline CDR1 is DFQATT and CDR2 SNEGSKA (reference sequence). Researchers took RNA transcripts and amplified TCR beta CDR3 regions from them. An initial RT-PCR round employing HTBI primers preceded a second-round multiplex PCR. TCRdb fed the multiplex PCR reads into MiXCR, producing one record per CDR3 protein. The sample lists more than 550,000 distinct CDR3 sequences, approximately 39% occurring once. Overall study findings and caveats: Discrimination between ophthalmopathy and stable hyperthyroidism by a 13-signature model showed approximately 89% sensitivity and about 80% specificity.

Ophthalmopathy donors' eye disease showed moderate-to-severe activity, CAS of at least 3, NOSPECS of at least 4 and duration under 3 months. The authors isolated PBMCs from approximately 10 ml of fresh peripheral blood. Material for sequencing was peripheral blood. The chain employs TRBV20-1 and TRBJ2-7; D gene unclear. The receptor was derived from an adult man with Graves' ophthalmopathy. The CDR3 spells CSARDSRIVDEQYF. The CDR3 DNA sequence: TGCAGTGCTAGAGATTCTAGAATCGTCGACGAGCAGTACTTC.